This T cell receptor (beta chain) stems from a study of PD-1 blockade in classical Hodgkin lymphoma (dated by TCRdb to about 2020). In terms of the full investigation: Nivolumab dosing was 3 mg/kg intravenously every 2 weeks, continuing until either disease progression or unacceptable toxicity. To define a peripheral blood immune signature of response to PD-1 blockade in classical Hodgkin lymphoma, the study combined TCR beta sequencing with CyTOF.

The time point label of this sample denotes: cycle 2 day 1 (C2D1) of nivolumab. Every trial patient had relapsed after autologous stem cell transplantation, and cohorts A, B and C differed in prior brentuximab vedotin exposure. The trial cohort was composed of approximately 56 patients with relapsed/refractory classical Hodgkin lymphoma, for whom complete response, partial response or progressive disease was recorded as best overall response. Trial patients were treated with single-agent nivolumab in the multi-cohort phase II CheckMate 205 trial. An independent review committee assessed best overall response by applying the 2007 International Working Group response criteria. Trial PBMCs were obtained immediately prior to nivolumab initiation (C1D1) and on therapy at cycle 2 day 1 and cycle 4 day 1. After peripheral blood was drawn into 8 mL Vacutainer Cell Preparation Tubes, PBMCs were isolated by centrifugation and then cryopreserved.

Overall study outcomes, separate from this receptor: Baseline TCR diversity was reported as lower in newly diagnosed patients than in healthy donors, and lower still in relapsed/refractory patients. Trial patients achieving complete response had baseline diversity similar to newly diagnosed patients, whereas partial responders and progressors had significantly lower diversity. By C4D1, a significant rise was seen in CD4+ TCR diversity but not in CD8+ TCR diversity (p=0.0027 vs p=0.16), and the rise was most apparent among complete responders (p=0.02). The study was limited to a single clinical trial cohort, and causes of repertoire differences, possibly disease activity or prior therapy, remained undefined. Lower diversity was observed in patients in whom nivolumab was started less than 1 year after ASCT, and these patients were excluded from later analyses so that confounding by immune reconstitution would be avoided.

Worth noting for this clone: Its antigen remains unidentified. Nothing much larger sits one base from this clone, and base qualities are not available.

The Qiagen DNeasy kit was used to extract genomic DNA from unsorted PBMCs and from the negatively selected CD4+ and CD8+ fractions. Amplification of TCR beta CDR3 regions was done by immunoSEQ multiplex PCR with primers that anneal to V and J segments. A synthetic immune receptor repertoire was used to minimize amplification bias, and any residual bias was removed computationally once sequencing was done. Processing in the source paper ran as follows. Repertoire diversity was quantified as the Shannon entropy index using custom Python scripts. Unsorted, CD4+ and CD8+ repertoires were examined separately, except in combined analyses, for which CD4+ and CD8+ sequences were merged in silico. Clonal expansion was defined as at least a 2-fold frequency increase after treatment relative to C1D1, with a pseudocount of 0.5 for undetected baseline clones. Singleton clones were defined as clones with 0 or 1 copy at C1D1, and non-singleton clones were defined as clones with 2 or more copies. By matching protein sequences in sorted samples from the same patient, clones expanded in unsorted samples were annotated as CD4+, CD8+ or unknown. Diversity changes from C1D1 to C4D1 were tested in paired samples using Wilcoxon tests. Not all clones reach the TCRdb copy of this immuneACCESS table, which keeps in-frame sequences only. Checked studies attribute under half of the gap to unresolved V genes and leave the rest unexplained. Clone size and the V and J calls come from that table; the DNA yielded D and trimming. In this sample the table shows about 93,000 clones, around 90% of which occur a single time. Jointly, the top ten make up approximately 2.5% of the sample.

Per the germline V gene (reference sequence), GTSNPN is the CDR1 and SVGIG is the CDR2. V is pared back by 4 bases and J by 5 bases, with 14 bases lying between the germline termini. Including the terminal cysteine and phenylalanine, the CDR3 comprises 13 residues. The CDR3 DNA has 39 bases and is translated from base 1. The chain employs TRBV30 and TRBJ1-1, with the identity of the D gene unclear. This specimen consisted of peripheral blood mononuclear cells (PBMCs), obtained before the second cycle of nivolumab. The sequence came from a human donor with classical Hodgkin lymphoma. The sequenced DNA: TGTGCCTGGATGAGGCGTCGGGAAACTGAAGCTTTCTTT. This translates into CAWMRRRETEAFF.